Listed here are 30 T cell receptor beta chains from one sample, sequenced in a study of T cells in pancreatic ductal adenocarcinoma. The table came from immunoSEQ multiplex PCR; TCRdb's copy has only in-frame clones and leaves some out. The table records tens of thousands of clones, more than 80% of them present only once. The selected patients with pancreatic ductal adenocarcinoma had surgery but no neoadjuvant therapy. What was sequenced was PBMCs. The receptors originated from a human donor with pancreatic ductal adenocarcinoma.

DNA for the CDR3: TGTGCCTGGAGTGTTCGCGGACGCCGCCAAGAGACCCAGTACTTC. It codes for CAWSVRGRRQETQYF. The chain has TRBV30 and TRBJ2-5; D is uncertain. The V and J ends lost 0 bases and 1 base respectively, with 12 bases between them. Germline V gene sequence: CDR1 GTSNPN, CDR2 SVGIG (reference sequence). This CDR3 is 15 amino acids long.

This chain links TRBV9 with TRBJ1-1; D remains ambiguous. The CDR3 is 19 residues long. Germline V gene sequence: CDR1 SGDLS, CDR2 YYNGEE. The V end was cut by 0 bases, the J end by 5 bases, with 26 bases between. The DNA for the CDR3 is TGTGCCAGCAGCGTAGGACCCGGCGGGCAGCGGGTTCTGTTAACTGAAGCTTTCTTT. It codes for CASSVGPGGQRVLLTEAFF.

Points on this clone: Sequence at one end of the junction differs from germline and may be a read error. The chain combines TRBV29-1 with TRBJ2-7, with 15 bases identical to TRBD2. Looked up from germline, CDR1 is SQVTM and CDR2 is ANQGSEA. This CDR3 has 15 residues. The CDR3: CSVTGTSGRSYGQYF. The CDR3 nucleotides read TGCAGCGTCACAGGGACTAGCGGGAGGTCCTACGGGCAGTACTTC.

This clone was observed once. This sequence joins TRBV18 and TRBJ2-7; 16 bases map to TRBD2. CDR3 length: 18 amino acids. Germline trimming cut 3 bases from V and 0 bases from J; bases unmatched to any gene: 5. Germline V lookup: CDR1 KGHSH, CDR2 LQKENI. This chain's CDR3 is CASSPGLAGGVSSYEQYF. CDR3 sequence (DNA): TGTGCCAGCTCACCGGGACTAGCGGGAGGGGTAAGCTCCTACGAGCAGTACTTC.

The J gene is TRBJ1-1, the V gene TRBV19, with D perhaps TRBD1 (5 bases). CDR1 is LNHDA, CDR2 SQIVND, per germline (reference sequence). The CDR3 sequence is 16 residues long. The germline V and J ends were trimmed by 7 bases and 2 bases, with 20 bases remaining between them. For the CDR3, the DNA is TGTGCCAGTACCCCTTGGATGGTGGGGGATAACACTGAAGCTTTCTTT. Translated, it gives CASTPWMVGDNTEAFF.

CDR3 DNA sequence: TGTGCCAGCAGACCATCCGGGGTGCTCTCCGGGACAGCCAACACTGAAGCTTTCTTT. The encoded protein is CASRPSGVLSGTANTEAFF. V gene TRBV11-2 combines with J gene TRBJ1-1; TRBD1 matches 7 bases. The CDR3 has 19 amino acids. V lost 6 bases and J lost 2; bases outside the gene matches: 21. Germline V lookup: CDR1 SGHAT, CDR2 FQNNGV.

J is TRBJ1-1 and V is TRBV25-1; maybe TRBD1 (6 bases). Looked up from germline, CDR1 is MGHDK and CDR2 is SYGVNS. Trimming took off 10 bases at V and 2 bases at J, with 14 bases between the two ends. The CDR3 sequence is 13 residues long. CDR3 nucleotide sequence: TGTGCCACCCGTAGGGGGTCTAACACTGAAGCTTTCTTT. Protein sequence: CATRRGSNTEAFF.

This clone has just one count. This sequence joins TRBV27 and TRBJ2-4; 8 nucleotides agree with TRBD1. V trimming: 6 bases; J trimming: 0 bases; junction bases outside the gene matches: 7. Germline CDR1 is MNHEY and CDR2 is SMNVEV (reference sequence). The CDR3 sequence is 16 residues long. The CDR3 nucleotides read TGTGCCAGCAGATCACAGGGGGTTCTAGCCAAAAACATTCAGTACTTC. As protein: CASRSQGVLAKNIQYF.

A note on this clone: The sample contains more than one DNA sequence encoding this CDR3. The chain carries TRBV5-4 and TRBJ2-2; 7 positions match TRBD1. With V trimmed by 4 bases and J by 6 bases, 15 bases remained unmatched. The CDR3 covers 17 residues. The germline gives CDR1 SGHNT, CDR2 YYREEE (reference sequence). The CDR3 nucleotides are TGTGCCAGCAGCCTCCCCACAGGGGCCCCTAAGGCCGGGGAGCTGTTTTTT. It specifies CASSLPTGAPKAGELFF. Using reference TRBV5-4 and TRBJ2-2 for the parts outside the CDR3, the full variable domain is ETGVTQSPTHLIKTRGQQVTLRCSSQSGHNTVSWYQQALGQGPQFIFQYYREEENGRGNFPPRFSGLQFPNYSSELNVNALELDDSALYLCASSLPTGAPKAGELFFGEGSRLTVL.

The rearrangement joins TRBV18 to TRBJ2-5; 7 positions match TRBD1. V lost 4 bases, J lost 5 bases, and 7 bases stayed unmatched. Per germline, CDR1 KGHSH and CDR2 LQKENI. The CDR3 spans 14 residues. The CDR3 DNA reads TGTGCCAGCTCACTCCGACAGGGCTTGGAGACCCAGTACTTC. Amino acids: CASSLRQGLETQYF.

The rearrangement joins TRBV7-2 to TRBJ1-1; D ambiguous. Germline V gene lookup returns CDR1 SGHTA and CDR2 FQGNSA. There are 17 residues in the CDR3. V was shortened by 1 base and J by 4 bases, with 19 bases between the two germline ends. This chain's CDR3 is CASSLVGSERRGTEAFF. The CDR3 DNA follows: TGTGCCAGCAGCTTAGTAGGCTCAGAACGGCGGGGCACTGAAGCTTTCTTT.

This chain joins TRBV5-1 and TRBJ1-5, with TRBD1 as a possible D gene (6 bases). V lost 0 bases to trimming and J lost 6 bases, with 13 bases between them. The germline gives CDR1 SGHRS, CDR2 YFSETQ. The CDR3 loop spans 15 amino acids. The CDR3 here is CASSLGGAEGQPQHF. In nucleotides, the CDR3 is TGCGCCAGCAGCTTGGGGGGGGCCGAGGGTCAGCCCCAGCATTTT.

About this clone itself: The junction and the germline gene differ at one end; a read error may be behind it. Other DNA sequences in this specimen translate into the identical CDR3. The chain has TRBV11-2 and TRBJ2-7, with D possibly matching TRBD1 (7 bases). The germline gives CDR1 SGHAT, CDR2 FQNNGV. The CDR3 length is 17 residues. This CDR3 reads CASSLDRGTVPSYEQYF. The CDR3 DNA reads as TGTGCCAGCAGCCTAGATCGGGGGACAGTTCCCTCCTACGAGCAGTACTTC.

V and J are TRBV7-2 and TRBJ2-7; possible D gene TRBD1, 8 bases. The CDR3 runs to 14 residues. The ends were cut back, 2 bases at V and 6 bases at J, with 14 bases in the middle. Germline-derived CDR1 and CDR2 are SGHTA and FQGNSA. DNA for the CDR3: TGTGCCAGCAGCTTAAAAAGCGGGACAGGCGAGCAGTACTTC. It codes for CASSLKSGTGEQYF.

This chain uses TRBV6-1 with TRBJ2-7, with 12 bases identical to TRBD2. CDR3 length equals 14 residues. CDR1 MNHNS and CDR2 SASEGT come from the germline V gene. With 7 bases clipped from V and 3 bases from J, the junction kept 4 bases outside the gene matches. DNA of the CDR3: TGTGCCAGCACCCGGACTAGCGGGAACTACGAGCAGTACTTC. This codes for CASTRTSGNYEQYF.

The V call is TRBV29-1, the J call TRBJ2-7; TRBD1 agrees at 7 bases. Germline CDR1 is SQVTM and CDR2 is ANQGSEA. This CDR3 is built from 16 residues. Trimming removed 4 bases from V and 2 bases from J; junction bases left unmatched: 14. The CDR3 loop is CSVVALRTGSPYEQYF. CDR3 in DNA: TGCAGCGTTGTGGCACTCAGGACAGGTTCCCCCTACGAGCAGTACTTC.

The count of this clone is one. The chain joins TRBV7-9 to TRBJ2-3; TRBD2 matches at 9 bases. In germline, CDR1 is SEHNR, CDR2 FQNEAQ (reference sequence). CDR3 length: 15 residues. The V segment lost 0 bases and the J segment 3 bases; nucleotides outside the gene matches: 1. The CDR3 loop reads CASSLASGSTDTQYF. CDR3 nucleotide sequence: TGTGCCAGCAGCTTAGCTAGCGGGAGTACAGATACGCAGTATTTT. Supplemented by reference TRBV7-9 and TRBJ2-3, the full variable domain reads DTGVSQNPRHKITKRGQNVTFRCDPISEHNRLYWYRQTLGQGPEFLTYFQNEAQLEKSRLLSDRFSAERPKGSFSTLEIQRTEQGDSAMYLCASSLASGSTDTQYFGPGTRLTVL.

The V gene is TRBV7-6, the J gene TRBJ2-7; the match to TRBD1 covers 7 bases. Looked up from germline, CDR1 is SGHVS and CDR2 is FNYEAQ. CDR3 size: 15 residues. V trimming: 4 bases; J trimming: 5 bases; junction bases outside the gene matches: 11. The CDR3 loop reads CASSYKATGLDEQYF. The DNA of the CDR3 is TGTGCCAGCAGCTACAAGGCGACAGGGTTGGACGAGCAGTACTTC.

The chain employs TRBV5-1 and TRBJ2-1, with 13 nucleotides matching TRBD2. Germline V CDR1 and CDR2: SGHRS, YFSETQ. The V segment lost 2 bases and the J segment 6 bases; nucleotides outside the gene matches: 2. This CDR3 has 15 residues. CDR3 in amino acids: CASSFGTSGINEQFF. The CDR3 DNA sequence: TGCGCCAGCAGCTTCGGGACTAGCGGGATCAATGAGCAGTTCTTC.

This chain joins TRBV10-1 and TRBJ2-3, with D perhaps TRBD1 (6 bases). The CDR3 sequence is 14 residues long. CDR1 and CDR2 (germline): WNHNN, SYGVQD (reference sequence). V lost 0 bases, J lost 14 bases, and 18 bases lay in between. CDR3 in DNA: TGCGCCAGCAGTGAGTCGAGCGGACAGAACGGCCGGTATTTT. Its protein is CASSESSGQNGRYF.

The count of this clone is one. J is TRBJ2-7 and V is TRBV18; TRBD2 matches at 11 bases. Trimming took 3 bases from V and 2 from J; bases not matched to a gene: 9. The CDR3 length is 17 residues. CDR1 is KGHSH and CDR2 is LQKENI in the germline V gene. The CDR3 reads CASSPPGSGRAAYEQYF. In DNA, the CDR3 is TGTGCCAGCTCACCGCCTGGTAGCGGGAGGGCCGCCTACGAGCAGTACTTC.

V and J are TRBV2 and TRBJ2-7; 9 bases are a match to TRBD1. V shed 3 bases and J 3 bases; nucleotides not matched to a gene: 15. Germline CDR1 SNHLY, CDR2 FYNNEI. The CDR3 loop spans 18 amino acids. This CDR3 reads CASSDHPGTGITRYEQYF. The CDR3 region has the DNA TGTGCCAGCAGTGATCACCCCGGGACAGGGATTACCCGCTACGAGCAGTACTTC. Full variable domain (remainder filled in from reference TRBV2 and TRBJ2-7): EPEVTQTPSHQVTQMGQEVILRCVPISNHLYFYWYRQILGQKVEFLVSFYNNEISEKSEIFDDQFSVERPDGSNFTLKIRSTKLEDSAMYFCASSDHPGTGITRYEQYFGPGTRLTVT.

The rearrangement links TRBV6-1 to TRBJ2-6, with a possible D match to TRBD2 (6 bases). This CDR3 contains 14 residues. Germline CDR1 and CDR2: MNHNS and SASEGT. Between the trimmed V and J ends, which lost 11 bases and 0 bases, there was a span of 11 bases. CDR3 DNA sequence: TGTGCCTCGCGGACTATCTCTGGGGCCAACGTCCTGACTTTC. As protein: CASRTISGANVLTF.

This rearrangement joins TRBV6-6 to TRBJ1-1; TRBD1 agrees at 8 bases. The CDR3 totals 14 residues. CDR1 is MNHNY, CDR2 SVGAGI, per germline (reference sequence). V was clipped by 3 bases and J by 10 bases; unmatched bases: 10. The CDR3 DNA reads TGTGCCAGCAGTTATCCGAACCGGGACAGGACAGCTTTCTTT. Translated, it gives CASSYPNRDRTAFF.

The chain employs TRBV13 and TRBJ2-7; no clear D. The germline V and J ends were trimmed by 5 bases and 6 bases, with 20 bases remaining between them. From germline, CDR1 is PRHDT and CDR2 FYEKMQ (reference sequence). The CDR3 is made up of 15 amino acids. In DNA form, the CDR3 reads TGTGCCAGCAGCCCCTCCTTGGACCGGGCCCCCGAGCAGTACTTC. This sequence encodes CASSPSLDRAPEQYF.

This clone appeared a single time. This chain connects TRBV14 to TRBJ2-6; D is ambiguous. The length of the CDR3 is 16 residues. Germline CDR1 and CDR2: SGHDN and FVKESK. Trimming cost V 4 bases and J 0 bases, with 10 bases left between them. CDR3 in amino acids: CASSPKLTSGANVLTF. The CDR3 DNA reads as TGTGCCAGCAGCCCCAAACTCACCTCTGGGGCCAACGTCCTGACTTTC.

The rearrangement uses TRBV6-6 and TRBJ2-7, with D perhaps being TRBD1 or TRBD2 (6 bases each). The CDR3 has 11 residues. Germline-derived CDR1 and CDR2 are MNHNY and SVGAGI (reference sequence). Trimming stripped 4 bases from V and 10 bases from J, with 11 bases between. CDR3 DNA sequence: TGTGCCAGCAGTTCGGGGGCAGGACAGTACTTC. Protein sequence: CASSSGAGQYF.

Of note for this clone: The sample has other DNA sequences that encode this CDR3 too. The CDR3, as DNA: TGTGCCAGCCGCACCGGGACAGGGGCCTACGAGCAGTACTTC. Residues: CASRTGTGAYEQYF. The rearrangement joins TRBV2 to TRBJ2-7; 10 bases match TRBD1. The CDR3 extends over 14 amino acids. Germline CDR1 is SNHLY and CDR2 is FYNNEI. The V and J ends lost 8 bases and 2 bases, in that order; junction bases with no gene match: 6.

CDR3: CATRQGVNTEAFF. As DNA, the CDR3 is TGCGCCACCAGACAGGGGGTGAACACTGAAGCTTTCTTT. The V gene is TRBV5-1, the J gene TRBJ1-1; 9 bases match TRBD1. After removal of 9 bases from V and 0 bases from J, the junction contained 3 bases not matched to a gene. Germline CDR1 reads SGHRS; CDR2 reads YFSETQ. This CDR3 is 13 amino acids long.

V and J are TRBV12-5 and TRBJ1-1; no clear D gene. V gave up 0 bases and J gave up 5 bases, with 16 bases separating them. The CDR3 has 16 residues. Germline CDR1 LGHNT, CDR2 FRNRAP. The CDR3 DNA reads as TGTGCTAGTGGTTTGGTAGGTGGGCGGGCGGGAACTGAAGCTTTCTTT. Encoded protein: CASGLVGGRAGTEAFF.